The 11 T cell receptor beta chains given below trace back to one sample, sequenced in a study of T cell repertoires in cytomegalovirus infection (dated by TCRdb to about 2019). TCRdb lists the instrument as Illumina HiSeq 1500. TCRdb reanalyzed the raw reads on its own, using fastp at Q25 for trimming and MiXCR for clone calling, and kept in-frame beta chains. Identical CDR3 protein sequences are pooled into one entry, listed with their most common genes and DNA. This sample gives hundreds of thousands of distinct CDR3 sequences in total; about 44% of them show up just once. Roughly two fifths of the sample is held by the ten biggest clonotypes. Which antigens these TCRs recognize remains unknown. The sample's treatment or condition label is to be understood as: in vitro stimulation with specific CMV peptide epitopes to enrich CMV-specific T cells. Sequences were derived from cultured PBMCs, sampled from culture after CMV antigen stimulation. Every receptor here comes from a human donor in good health (CMV status not recorded). Some clones in this sample may be carry-over from other donors' samples.

This chain joins TRBV19 and TRBJ2-1, with 14 bases matching TRBD2. The germline V gene encodes CDR1 LNHDA and CDR2 SQIVND (reference sequence). V lost 4 bases to trimming and J lost 5 bases; unmatched junction nucleotides: 10. CDR3 length equals 18 residues. CDR3 bases: TGTGCCAGTAGTAAGGGACTAGCGGGAGAGCCAATTAACAATGAGCAGTTCTTC. Translated, it gives CASSKGLAGEPINNEQFF. The full variable domain, rest sourced from reference TRBV19 and TRBJ2-1, is DGGITQSPKYLFRKEGQNVTLSCEQNLNHDAMYWYRQDPGQGLRLIYYSQIVNDFQKGDIAEGYSVSREKKESFPLTVTSAQKNPTAFYLCASSKGLAGEPINNEQFFGPGTRLTVL.

The chain combines TRBV2 with TRBJ2-4; D is ambiguous. Germline assignment: CDR1 SNHLY and CDR2 FYNNEI. This CDR3 spans 11 amino acids. V lost 11 bases and J 9 bases, leaving 14 bases between the germline ends. The CDR3 is CAGRTMSIQYF. In nucleotides, the CDR3 is TGTGCCGGACGGACGATGAGCATTCAGTACTTC.

The table lists this clonotype with a count of one. The gene calls are TRBV20-1 and TRBJ2-1; D gene uncertain. The germline V gene encodes CDR1 DFQATT and CDR2 SNEGSKA (reference sequence). Trimming took off 6 bases at V and 3 bases at J, with 15 bases between the two ends. This CDR3 has 14 amino acids. The CDR3 DNA follows: TGCAGTGCCCCGAGGTCAATCAACTACAATGAGCAGTTCTTC. The encoded protein is CSAPRSINYNEQFF.

The V and J genes are TRBV7-9 and TRBJ1-4; no clear D gene. The CDR3 length is 13 residues. Germline loops: CDR1 SEHNR, CDR2 FQNEAQ (reference sequence). Trimming removed 1 base at V and 8 bases at J, with 8 bases between. The CDR3 region has the DNA TGTGCCAGCAGCTTAGAGGAAGGAGAAAAACTGTTTTTT. Translating gives CASSLEEGEKLFF.

V gene TRBV4-3 combines with J gene TRBJ2-7, with a possible D match to TRBD2 (5 bases). Deletions cut 0 bases from V and 7 bases from J, with 16 bases between. The CDR3 is 15 residues long. Germline CDR1 is LGHNA and CDR2 is YSLEER. DNA of the CDR3: TGCGCCAGCAGCCAAGATCGGCGGTCTACGGGGGAGCAGTACTTC. Encoded protein: CASSQDRRSTGEQYF.

The rearrangement uses TRBV12-3 or TRBV12-4 and TRBJ1-4, with a weak D call TRBD1 (5 bases). The V gene lost 5 bases and the J gene lost 3 bases, with 19 bases spanning the gap. The CDR3 length is 17 residues. CDR3: CASSPGRSSLPNEKLFF. The CDR3 region has the DNA TGTGCCAGCAGTCCGGGACGGTCATCGCTACCTAATGAAAAACTGTTTTTT.

The chain uses TRBV11-2 and TRBJ2-7; TRBD2 matches at 10 bases. The germline V gene encodes CDR1 SGHAT and CDR2 FQNNGV. The trim removed 0 bases at V and 6 bases at J, leaving 5 bases unmatched. The CDR3 length is 15 residues. This chain's CDR3 is CASSLDVSGRSEQYF. CDR3 nucleotides: TGTGCCAGCAGCTTAGATGTTAGCGGGAGGAGCGAGCAGTACTTC.

This clonotype was seen repeatedly, ten times or more. The chain couples TRBV7-9 to TRBJ2-5; D is perhaps TRBD1 or TRBD2 (5 bases each). Germline V CDR1 and CDR2: SEHNR, FQNEAQ (reference sequence). The length of the CDR3 is 12 residues. Trimming stripped 5 bases from V and 5 bases from J, with 9 bases between. As DNA, the CDR3 is TGTGCCAGCAGCCCCCGGGGCGAGACCCAGTACTTC. This translates into CASSPRGETQYF.

The chain uses TRBV7-9 and TRBJ2-3; 10 positions match TRBD1. CDR1 is SEHNR, CDR2 FQNEAQ, per germline (reference sequence). The CDR3 covers 14 residues. After removal of 2 bases from V and 8 bases from J, the junction contained 4 bases not matched to a gene. This chain's CDR3 is CASSLKGQGITQYF. The CDR3, as DNA: TGTGCCAGCAGCTTAAAGGGACAGGGGATTACGCAGTATTTT.

In this sample, this clonotype turned up many times. The chain recombines TRBV7-8 with TRBJ1-1; D is undetermined. The V gene's germline CDR1 is SGHVS and CDR2 FQNEAQ. V lost 1 base, J lost 4 bases, and 10 bases lay in between. CDR3 length equals 14 residues. CDR3 coding DNA: TGTGCCAGCAGCTTAGGATTGCCGAGCACTGAAGCTTTCTTT. Encoded protein: CASSLGLPSTEAFF. The full variable domain, completed using reference TRBV7-8 and TRBJ1-1, is GAGVSQSPRYKVAKRGQDVALRCDPISGHVSLFWYQQALGQGPEFLTYFQNEAQLDKSGLPSDRFFAERPEGSVSTLKIQRTQQEDSAVYLCASSLGLPSTEAFFGQGTRLTVV.

The V call is TRBV7-2, the J call TRBJ1-5; D possibly corresponds to TRBD1 (6 bases). V lost 5 bases and J lost 7, with 12 bases in between. This CDR3 contains 13 residues. Per germline, CDR1 SGHTA and CDR2 FQGNSA. CDR3 amino acids: CASSVDRLQPQHF. In DNA form, the CDR3 reads TGTGCCAGCAGCGTGGACAGACTGCAGCCCCAGCATTTT.